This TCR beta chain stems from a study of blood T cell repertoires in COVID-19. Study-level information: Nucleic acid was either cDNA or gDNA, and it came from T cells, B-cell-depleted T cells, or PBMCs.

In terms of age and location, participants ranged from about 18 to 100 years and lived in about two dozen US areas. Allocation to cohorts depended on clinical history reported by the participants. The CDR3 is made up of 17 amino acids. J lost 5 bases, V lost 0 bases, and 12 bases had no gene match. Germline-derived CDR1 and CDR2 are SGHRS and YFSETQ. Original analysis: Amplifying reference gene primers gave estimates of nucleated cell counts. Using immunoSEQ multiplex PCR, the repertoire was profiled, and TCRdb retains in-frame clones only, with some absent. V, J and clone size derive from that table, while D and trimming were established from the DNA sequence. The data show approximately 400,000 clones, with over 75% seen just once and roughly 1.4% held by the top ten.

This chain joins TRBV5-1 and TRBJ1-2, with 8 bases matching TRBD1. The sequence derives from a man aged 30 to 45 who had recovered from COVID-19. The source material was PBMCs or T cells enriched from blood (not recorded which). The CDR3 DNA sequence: TGCGCCAGCAGCTTGGATCCAGCCGGGACAGGCTCATATGGCTACACCTTC. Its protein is CASSLDPAGTGSYGYTF.